The present T cell receptor (beta chain) was sequenced within a study of T cells in tuberculosis. Study in general: This South African cohort compared adolescents with or without latent tuberculosis against adults with active tuberculosis. Samples predate treatment or fall within its first 7 days. Study conclusions and caveats: Active tuberculosis cases were adults; controls were adolescents.

The repertoire was sequenced with immunoSEQ multiplex PCR; TCRdb's copy has only in-frame clones and lacks some. The table shows about 33,000 clones, with about 90% occurring only once. Comment on this clone: Its antigen is currently unknown.

Sample time point: new active TB diagnosis, blood taken before or within 7 days of starting treatment. The ends were cut back, 3 bases at V and 9 bases at J, with 11 bases in the middle. Per the germline V gene, CDR1 is GTSNPN and CDR2 is SVGIG (reference sequence). The CDR3 sequence is 11 residues long. Material: PBMCs, obtained at tuberculosis diagnosis. The rearrangement uses TRBV30 and TRBJ1-2; D perhaps matches TRBD1 (5 bases). The receptor comes from an adult with tuberculosis. CDR3 sequence reads: CAWRWQGSYTF. CDR3 DNA sequence: TGTGCCTGGAGATGGCAGGGAAGCTACACCTTC.